This TCR beta chain was retrieved from a study of blood T cell repertoires in COVID-19. Study-wide context: Researchers got acute and convalescent COVID-19 samples from the United States, Italy and Spain. The cDNA or gDNA used as material had been derived from T cells, B-cell-depleted T cells, or PBMCs.

This CDR3 spans 16 amino acids. V trimming: 3 bases; J trimming: 1 base; junction bases outside the gene matches: 3. The germline CDR1 and CDR2 sequences are SGHTA and FQGNSA. Original analysis: Estimation of nucleated cell counts relied on the amplification of reference gene primers. Data came from immunoSEQ multiplex PCR; TCRdb stores just in-frame clones and leaves some out. V and J calls and clone size are copied from that table; D and trimming were computed from the DNA. The data show approximately 170,000 clones, about 86% seen once. Sequences were obtained from peripheral blood. The sequence was collected from a man aged 18 to 29 with active or convalescent COVID-19. This chain connects TRBV7-2 to TRBJ2-5; 12 bases are a match to TRBD2. DNA for the CDR3: TGTGCCAGCAGCTTCTCGGGACTAGCGGGCCAAGAGACCCAGTACTTC. It translates to CASSFSGLAGQETQYF. The full variable domain, rest sourced from reference TRBV7-2 and TRBJ2-5, is GAGVSQSPSNKVTEKGKDVELRCDPISGHTALYWYRQSLGQGLEFLIYFQGNSAPDKSGLPSDRFSAERTGGSVSTLTIQRTQQEDSAVYLCASSFSGLAGQETQYFGPGTRLLVL.